A single sample is the source of the 10 T cell receptor beta chains below, sequenced in a study of blood T cell repertoires in COVID-19. The data were produced by immunoSEQ multiplex PCR, yet TCRdb's version contains in-frame clones alone and is incomplete. The repertoire holds a few hundred thousand clones, with around nine tenths as singletons. Specimen: PBMCs or T cells enriched from blood (not recorded which). These receptors all come from a woman aged 40-49 years who had recovered from COVID-19.

This sequence joins TRBV5-1 and TRBJ1-1; 7 positions agree with TRBD1. Losses at the gene ends were 1 base for V and 4 bases for J; bases not matched to a gene: 4. The germline CDR1 and CDR2 sequences are SGHRS and YFSETQ. This CDR3 is built from 14 residues. CDR3 loop: CASSLQGGGTEAFF. CDR3 DNA: TGCGCCAGCAGCTTGCAGGGGGGAGGCACTGAAGCTTTCTTT.

This chain connects TRBV7-9 to TRBJ2-7; TRBD2 matches 9 bases. This CDR3 spans 14 amino acids. Trimming cost V 5 bases and J 3 bases; bases outside gene matches: 5. Germline CDR1 reads SEHNR; CDR2 reads FQNEAQ (reference sequence). In DNA form, the CDR3 reads TGTGCCAGCAGCAAGACTAGCGGAGTCTACGAGCAGTACTTC. Amino acids: CASSKTSGVYEQYF.

The chain links TRBV6-1 to TRBJ1-2; unclear D gene. CDR3 length: 11 amino acids. CDR1 is MNHNS and CDR2 is SASEGT in the germline V gene. The CDR3 spells CAGESNYGYTF. In DNA, the CDR3 is TGTGCGGGAGAATCTAACTATGGCTACACCTTC.

J is TRBJ1-2 and V is TRBV6-5; 11 bases are shared with TRBD1. V gave up 6 bases and J gave up 3 bases; unmatched junction bases: 3. The CDR3 spans 14 residues. Germline-derived CDR1 and CDR2 are MNHEY and SVGAGI. Here the CDR3 DNA reads TGTGCCAGCAGCCCGGGACAGGGGGACTATGGCTACACCTTC. Translating gives CASSPGQGDYGYTF.

V and J are TRBV9 and TRBJ1-2; weak D call: TRBD1 (5 bases). Trimming took 4 bases from V and 7 from J, leaving 14 bases between them. From germline, CDR1 is SGDLS and CDR2 YYNGEE. CDR3 length equals 13 residues. DNA of the CDR3: TGTGCCAGCAGCCTCGGGGGGAGTAGTGGCTACACCTTC. It encodes CASSLGGSSGYTF.

This clone was seen a single time. The CDR3 nucleotides read TGTGCCAGCGCAGCCGCGGGAAGGGCGTTTCGGTCGGCAGATACGCAGTATTTT. This encodes CASAAAGRAFRSADTQYF. The chain combines TRBV18 with TRBJ2-3, with a tentative D call TRBD2 (6 bases). Trimming took off 8 bases at V and 4 bases at J, with 28 bases between the two ends. Germline V lookup: CDR1 KGHSH, CDR2 LQKENI. CDR3 length equals 18 residues. The variable domain in full, with the rest retrieved from reference TRBV18 and TRBJ2-3, is NAGVMQNPRHLVRRRGQEARLRCSPMKGHSHVYWYRQLPEEGLKFMVYLQKENIIDESGMPKERFSAEFPKEGPSILRIQQVVRGDSAAYFCASAAAGRAFRSADTQYFGPGTRLTVL.

The chain employs TRBV5-1 and TRBJ2-5; the match to TRBD2 covers 12 bases. CDR3 length equals 17 residues. Germline trimming cut 0 bases from V and 1 base from J; bases unmatched to any gene: 4. CDR1 is SGHRS, CDR2 YFSETQ, per germline. The CDR3, as DNA: TGCGCCAGCAGCTTGGCTAGCGGGAGGGCCCTCCAAGAGACCCAGTACTTC. Its protein is CASSLASGRALQETQYF.

This clone was observed a single time. The chain uses TRBV7-2 and TRBJ1-2; D is ambiguous. V was clipped by 4 bases and J by 4 bases, with 10 bases between them. Germline V gene data show CDR1 as SGHTA and CDR2 as FQGNSA. CDR3 length equals 13 residues. CDR3 sequence (DNA): TGTGCCAGCAGCTACGAGAATTCCTATGGCTACACCTTC. Translating it yields CASSYENSYGYTF.

The chain links TRBV20-1 to TRBJ2-1; D unclear. Trimming took off 5 bases at V and 9 bases at J, with 8 bases between the two ends. The V gene's germline CDR1 is DFQATT and CDR2 SNEGSKA (reference sequence). The CDR3 extends over 10 amino acids. This chain's CDR3 is CSASFREQFF. Here the CDR3 DNA reads TGCAGTGCTTCTTTCCGTGAGCAGTTCTTC.

This chain connects TRBV9 to TRBJ2-2; TRBD2 is a possible D gene (6 bases). This CDR3 has 13 residues. Germline CDR1 reads SGDLS; CDR2 reads YYNGEE. With 6 bases removed from V and 8 bases from J, the gap between germline ends came to 14 bases. The CDR3 is CASTASARGELFF. The CDR3 nucleotides read TGTGCCAGCACCGCTAGCGCTAGGGGGGAGCTGTTTTTT.